The T cell receptor beta chain described here comes from a study of CD8+ T cells in alopecia areata. The study, taken as a whole, reports: Clonality exceeded that of normal scalp in lesional scalp, most notably in alopecia totalis/universalis.

Note on this clone: No antigen is known for it.

Using a FACSAria, the CD4+ and CD8+ T cells were sorted from the PBMCs. RNA, once extracted, was reverse transcribed into cDNA for use as the sequencing template. Profiling relied on immunoSEQ multiplex PCR, and the TCRdb table lists in-frame clones only, not all of them. The sample lists 120,000 or so clones, roughly two thirds occurring once. Germline loops: CDR1 SNHLY, CDR2 FYNNEI. The CDR3 sequence is 16 residues long. The ends lost 8 bases at V and 2 bases at J; junction bases unmatched: 12. This clonotype originated in a human donor in good health. The specimen was CD4+ T cells sorted from blood. The chain has TRBV2 and TRBJ1-2, with 9 bases aligning to TRBD1. Written as DNA, the CDR3 is TGTGCCAGCCGCGGGGGAGGCACAGGGGGCAACTATGGCTACACCTTC. It codes for CASRGGGTGGNYGYTF.